This T cell receptor beta chain derives from a study of blood T cell repertoires in COVID-19. Looking at the study overall: The study drew acute and convalescent COVID-19 samples from the United States, Italy and Spain. Sample material is recorded as cDNA or gDNA derived from T cells, B-cell-depleted T cells, or PBMCs.

Trimming left V 0 bases short and J 6 bases short, with 6 bases between. Germline V gene sequence: CDR1 SGHRS, CDR2 YFSETQ. This CDR3 is built from 13 residues. This clone was found a few times. In the original processing: Nucleated cell number was recorded as an estimate derived from reference gene primer amplification. Some clones are missing from TCRdb's copy, which holds only in-frame ones; the method was immunoSEQ multiplex PCR. The D gene and trimming were derived from the DNA, and the V and J assignments and clone size from that table. Among roughly 190,000 clones listed, about 85% were seen once.

The V call is TRBV5-1, the J call TRBJ2-2; D remains ambiguous. Sequenced sample: PBMCs or T cells enriched from blood (not recorded which). This TCR derives from a woman aged 25-40 years who had recovered from COVID-19. For the CDR3, the DNA is TGCGCCAGCAGCTTGGATTTCTCCGGGGAGCTGTTTTTT. Protein sequence: CASSLDFSGELFF.